This T cell receptor beta chain is drawn from a study of Graves' ophthalmopathy and Graves' hyperthyroidism. Amplified material comprised TCR beta CDR3 regions derived from RNA transcripts. The first-round RT-PCR employed HTBI primers together with the Qiagen OneStep RT-PCR kit. A multiplex PCR was then performed as the second round. TCRdb used MiXCR to reprocess the multiplex PCR reads, holding one entry per CDR3 protein. The profile shows hundreds of thousands of distinct CDR3 sequences, over 20% of them singletons. The length of the CDR3 is 15 residues. Germline lookup yields CDR1 SSHAT and CDR2 FNYEAQ (reference sequence). Patients were left out if they had other autoimmune diseases, uncontrolled infections, pregnancy or lactation. Clinicians diagnosed using symptoms, serum thyroxine, TRAb, thyroid ultrasound and orbital computed tomography. This clonotype was observed many times. Its antigen is not known. One end of the junction varies from germline; a read error may be responsible.

The study's findings and limits: Ophthalmopathy progression was predicted by the model at less than 71% sensitivity and 72% to 80% specificity.

Material: peripheral blood. This chain uses TRBV7-7 with TRBJ2-5, with 8 bases aligning to TRBD1. This clonotype originated in a young woman with stable Graves' hyperthyroidism. As DNA, the CDR3 is TGTGCTAGCAGCTTGGGACAGGCGTACCAAGAGACCCAGTACTTC. Protein: CASSLGQAYQETQYF.